This TCR delta chain came from a study of human gamma delta and Vdelta1 T cells. CDR1 is TSWWSYY and CDR2 is QGS in the germline V gene. V lost 3 bases to trimming and J lost 2 bases, with 34 bases between them. The CDR3 is 22 residues long. TCRdb reran clone calling via CATT on the PCR reads. The sample has over 5,500 delta-chain clones, less than 9.5% seen once. On this clone itself: The sample carries other DNA sequences with the same CDR3.

The genes are TRDV1 and TRDJ1; possibly TRDD3 for D (5 bases). Material for sequencing was naive CD27+ Vdelta1 gamma-delta T cells from blood. This receptor was taken from a human donor in good health. The CDR3 protein is CALGDRRSVSRPPGWVTDKLIF. CDR3 in DNA: TGTGCTCTTGGGGACCGCCGATCTGTCTCCCGACCTCCAGGCTGGGTGACCGATAAACTCATCTTT.